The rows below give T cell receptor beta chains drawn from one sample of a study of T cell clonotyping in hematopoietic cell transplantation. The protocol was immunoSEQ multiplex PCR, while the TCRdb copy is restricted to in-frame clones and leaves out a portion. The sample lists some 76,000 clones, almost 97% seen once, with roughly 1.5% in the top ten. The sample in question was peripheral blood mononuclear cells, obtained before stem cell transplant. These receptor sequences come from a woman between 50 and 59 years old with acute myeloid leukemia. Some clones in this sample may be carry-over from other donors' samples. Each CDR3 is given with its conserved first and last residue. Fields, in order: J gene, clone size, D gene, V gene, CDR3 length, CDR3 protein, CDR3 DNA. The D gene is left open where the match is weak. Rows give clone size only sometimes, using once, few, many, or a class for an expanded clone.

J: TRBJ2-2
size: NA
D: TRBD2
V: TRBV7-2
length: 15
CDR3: CASSTYGGDTGELFF
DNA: TGTGCCAGCAGCACTTACGGGGGGGACACCGGGGAGCTGTTTTTT

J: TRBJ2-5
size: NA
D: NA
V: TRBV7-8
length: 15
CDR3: CASSLFPGGRETQYF
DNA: TGTGCCAGCAGCTTGTTCCCGGGGGGCAGGGAGACCCAGTACTTC

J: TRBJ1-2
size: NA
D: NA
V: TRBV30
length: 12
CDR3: CACHRANYGYTF
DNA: TGTGCCTGCCACAGGGCTAACTATGGCTACACCTTC

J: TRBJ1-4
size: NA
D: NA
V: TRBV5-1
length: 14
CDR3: CASSLGPTNEKLFF
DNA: TGCGCCAGCAGCTTGGGGCCGACTAATGAAAAACTGTTTTTT

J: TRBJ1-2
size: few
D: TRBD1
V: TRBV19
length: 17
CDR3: CASSIPWTGYLGEGYTF
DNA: TGTGCCAGTAGTATACCCTGGACAGGGTATTTGGGTGAGGGCTACACCTTC

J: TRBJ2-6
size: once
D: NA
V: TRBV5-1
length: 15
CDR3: CASRTGLSGANVLTF
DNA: TGCGCCAGCAGGACCGGCCTCTCTGGGGCCAACGTCCTGACTTTC

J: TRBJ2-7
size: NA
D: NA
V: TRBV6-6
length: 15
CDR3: CASSYSDTDGRGQYF
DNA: TGTGCCAGCAGTTACTCGGACACGGACGGCCGTGGGCAGTACTTC

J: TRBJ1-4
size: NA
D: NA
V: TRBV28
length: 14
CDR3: CASANHATNEKLFF
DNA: TGTGCCAGCGCAAACCATGCAACTAATGAAAAACTGTTTTTT

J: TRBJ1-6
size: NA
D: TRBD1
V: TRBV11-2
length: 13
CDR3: CASSFRQGSPLHF
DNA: TGTGCCAGCAGCTTTCGACAGGGTTCACCCCTCCACTTT

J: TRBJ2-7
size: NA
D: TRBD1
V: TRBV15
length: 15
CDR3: CATSRNRDRVGEQYF
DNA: TGTGCCACCAGCAGAAACCGGGACAGGGTCGGCGAGCAGTACTTC

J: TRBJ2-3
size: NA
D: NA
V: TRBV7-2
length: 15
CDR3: CASSWAHGPGDTQYF
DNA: TGTGCCAGCAGCTGGGCCCATGGACCGGGGGATACGCAGTATTTT

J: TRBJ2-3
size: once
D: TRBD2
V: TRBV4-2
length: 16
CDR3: CASSQISGGFTDTQYF
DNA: TGTGCCAGCAGCCAGATCAGCGGGGGGTTCACAGATACGCAGTATTTT

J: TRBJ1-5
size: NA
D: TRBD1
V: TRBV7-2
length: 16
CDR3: CASSLNSGTGNQPQHF
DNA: TGTGCCAGCAGTCTTAATTCCGGGACAGGCAATCAGCCCCAGCATTTT

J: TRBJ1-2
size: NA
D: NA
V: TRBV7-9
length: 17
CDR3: CASSLAPAGHTILRYTF
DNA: TGTGCCAGCAGCTTAGCCCCGGCGGGACATACTATCCTCCGCTACACCTTC

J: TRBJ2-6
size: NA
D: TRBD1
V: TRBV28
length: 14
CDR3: CASSTGQGMNVLTF
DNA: TGTGCCAGCAGTACAGGACAGGGCATGAACGTCCTGACTTTC

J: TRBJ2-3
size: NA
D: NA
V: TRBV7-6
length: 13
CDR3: CASSLIQADTQYF
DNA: TGTGCCAGCAGCTTAATCCAGGCCGATACGCAGTATTTT

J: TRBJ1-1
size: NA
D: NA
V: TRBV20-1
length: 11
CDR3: CSAIVNTEAFF
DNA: TGCAGTGCTATCGTGAACACTGAAGCTTTCTTT

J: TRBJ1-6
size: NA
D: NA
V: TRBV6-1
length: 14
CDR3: CASSEWDYGSPLHF
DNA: TGTGCCAGCAGTGAATGGGATTACGGCTCACCCCTCCACTTT

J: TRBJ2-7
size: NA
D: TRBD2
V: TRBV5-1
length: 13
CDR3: CASNLAGANEQYF
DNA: TGCGCCAGCAACCTAGCGGGAGCGAATGAGCAGTACTTC

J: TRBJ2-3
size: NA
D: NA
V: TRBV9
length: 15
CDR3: CASSVIRGEADTQYF
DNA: TGTGCCAGCAGCGTAATCAGGGGGGAGGCAGATACGCAGTATTTT

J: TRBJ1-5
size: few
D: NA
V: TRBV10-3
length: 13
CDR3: CAISAGGNQPQHF
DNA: TGTGCCATCAGTGCGGGCGGCAATCAGCCCCAGCATTTT

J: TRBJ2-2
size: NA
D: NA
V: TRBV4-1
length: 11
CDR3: CASSQFGELFF
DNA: TGCGCCAGCAGCCAGTTCGGGGAGCTGTTTTTT

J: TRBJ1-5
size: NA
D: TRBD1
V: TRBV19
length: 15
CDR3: CASSTDRASNQPQHF
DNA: TGTGCCAGTAGTACGGACAGGGCTAGCAATCAGCCCCAGCATTTT

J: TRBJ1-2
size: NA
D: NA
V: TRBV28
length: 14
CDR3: CASTDLLANYGYTF
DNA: TGTGCCAGCACCGATCTTCTCGCTAACTATGGCTACACCTTC

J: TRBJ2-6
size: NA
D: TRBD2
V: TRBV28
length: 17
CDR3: CASSSSGYGVGANVLTF
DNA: TGTGCCAGCAGTTCTAGCGGGTATGGGGTTGGGGCCAACGTCCTGACTTTC

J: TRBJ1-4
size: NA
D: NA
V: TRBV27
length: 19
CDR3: CASSLSVRVRGTANEKLFF
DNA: TGTGCCAGCAGTTTATCAGTACGTGTTCGGGGCACAGCTAATGAAAAACTGTTTTTT

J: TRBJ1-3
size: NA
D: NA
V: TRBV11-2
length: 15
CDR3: CASSQTDGSGNTIYF
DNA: TGTGCCAGCAGCCAAACCGATGGCTCTGGAAACACCATATATTTT

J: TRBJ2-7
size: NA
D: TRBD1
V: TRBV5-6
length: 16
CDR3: CASSTLGQVGRYEQYF
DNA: TGTGCCAGCAGCACCCTGGGACAGGTTGGAAGGTACGAGCAGTACTTC

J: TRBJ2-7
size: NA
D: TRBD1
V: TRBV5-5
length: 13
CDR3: CASSFGTGTEQYF
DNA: TGTGCCAGCAGCTTCGGGACAGGAACCGAGCAGTACTTC

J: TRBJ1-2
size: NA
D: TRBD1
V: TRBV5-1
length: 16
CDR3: CASSLGQPGRGHGYTF
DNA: TGCGCCAGCAGCTTGGGACAGCCGGGGAGGGGGCATGGCTACACCTTC

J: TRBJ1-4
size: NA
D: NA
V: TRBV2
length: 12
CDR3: CASSELGEKLFF
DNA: TGTGCCAGCAGTGAGTTGGGTGAAAAACTGTTTTTT

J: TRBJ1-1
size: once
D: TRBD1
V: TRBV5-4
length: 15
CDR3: CASSLPPGGSGAAFF
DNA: TGTGCCAGCAGCTTGCCTCCAGGGGGATCGGGGGCAGCTTTCTTT

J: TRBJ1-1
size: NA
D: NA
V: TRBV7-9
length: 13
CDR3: CASSFQTLTEAFF
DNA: TGTGCCAGCAGCTTCCAGACACTCACTGAAGCTTTCTTT

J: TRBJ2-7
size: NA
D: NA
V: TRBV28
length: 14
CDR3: CASSFMGVSYEQYF
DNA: TGTGCCAGCAGTTTTATGGGGGTGTCCTACGAGCAGTACTTC

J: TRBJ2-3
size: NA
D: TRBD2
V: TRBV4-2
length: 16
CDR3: CASSQDPTSGRDTQYF
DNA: TGTGCCAGCAGCCAAGATCCGACTAGCGGGAGGGATACGCAGTATTTT

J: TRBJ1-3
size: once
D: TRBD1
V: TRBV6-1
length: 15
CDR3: CASSRDRDSGNTIYF
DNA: TGTGCCAGCAGTAGAGACAGGGACTCTGGAAACACCATATATTTT

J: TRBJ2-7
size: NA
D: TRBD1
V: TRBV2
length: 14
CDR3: CASSVRQGPDEQYF
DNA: TGTGCCAGCAGTGTGAGACAGGGGCCCGACGAGCAGTACTTC

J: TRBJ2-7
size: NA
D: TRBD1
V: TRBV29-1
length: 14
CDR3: CSALAGTGRDEQYF
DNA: TGCAGCGCCCTAGCCGGGACAGGTCGCGACGAGCAGTACTTC

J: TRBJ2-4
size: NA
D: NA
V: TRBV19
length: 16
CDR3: CASREEGPQRGNIQYF
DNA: TGTGCCAGTAGGGAAGAGGGGCCACAACGAGGAAACATTCAGTACTTC

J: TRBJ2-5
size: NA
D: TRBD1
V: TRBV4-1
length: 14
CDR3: CASSWTGPGETQYF
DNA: TGCGCCAGCAGCTGGACAGGGCCGGGAGAGACCCAGTACTTC

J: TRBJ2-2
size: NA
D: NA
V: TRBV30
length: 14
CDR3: CAWSLDMYPGELFF
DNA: TGTGCCTGGAGTTTAGACATGTATCCCGGGGAGCTGTTTTTT

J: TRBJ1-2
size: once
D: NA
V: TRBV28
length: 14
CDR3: CASSETDRSRGYTF
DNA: TGTGCCAGCAGTGAAACCGACAGGTCGAGGGGCTACACCTTC

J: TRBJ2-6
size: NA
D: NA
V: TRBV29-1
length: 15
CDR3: CSVSERSSGANVLTF
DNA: TGCAGCGTCTCGGAGAGGAGCTCTGGGGCCAACGTCCTGACTTTC

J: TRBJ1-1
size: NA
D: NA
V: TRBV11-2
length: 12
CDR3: CASSLGWTEAFF
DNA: TGTGCCAGCAGCTTAGGGTGGACTGAAGCTTTCTTT

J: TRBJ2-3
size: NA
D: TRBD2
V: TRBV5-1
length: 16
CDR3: CASSPALAGSTDTQYF
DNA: TGCGCCAGCAGCCCCGCCCTAGCGGGGAGCACAGATACGCAGTATTTT

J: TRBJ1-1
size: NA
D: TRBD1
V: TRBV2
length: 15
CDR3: CASSSTRDRGGEAFF
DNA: TGTGCCAGCAGCTCCACGCGGGACAGGGGGGGTGAAGCTTTCTTT

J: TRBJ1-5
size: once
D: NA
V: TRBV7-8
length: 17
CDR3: CASSKNTATGTEQPQHF
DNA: TGTGCCAGCAGCAAAAACACAGCTACAGGGACGGAACAGCCCCAGCATTTT

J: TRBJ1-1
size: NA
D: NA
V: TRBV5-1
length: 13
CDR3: CASRIRENTEAFF
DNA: TGCGCCAGCAGAATCCGAGAGAACACTGAAGCTTTCTTT